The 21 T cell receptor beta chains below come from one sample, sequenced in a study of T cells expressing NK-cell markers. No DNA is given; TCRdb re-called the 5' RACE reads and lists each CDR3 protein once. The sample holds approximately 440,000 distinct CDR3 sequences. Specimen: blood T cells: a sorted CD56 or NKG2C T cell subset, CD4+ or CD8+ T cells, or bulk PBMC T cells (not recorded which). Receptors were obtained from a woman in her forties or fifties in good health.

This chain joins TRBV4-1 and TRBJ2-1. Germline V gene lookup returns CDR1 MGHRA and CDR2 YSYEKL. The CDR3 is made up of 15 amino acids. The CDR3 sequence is CASSQEAAVVNEQFF.

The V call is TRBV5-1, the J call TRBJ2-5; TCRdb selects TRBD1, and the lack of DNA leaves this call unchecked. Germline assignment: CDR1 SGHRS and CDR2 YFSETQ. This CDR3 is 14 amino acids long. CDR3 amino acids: CASSLAGVGQTQYF.

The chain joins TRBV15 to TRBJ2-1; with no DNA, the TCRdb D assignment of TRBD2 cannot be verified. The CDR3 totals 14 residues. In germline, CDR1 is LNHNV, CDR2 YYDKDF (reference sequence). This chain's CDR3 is CATSRDRAKDEQFF.

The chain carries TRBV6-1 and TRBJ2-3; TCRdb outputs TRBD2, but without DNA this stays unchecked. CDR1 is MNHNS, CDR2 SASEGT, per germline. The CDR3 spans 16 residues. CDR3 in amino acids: CASSEVSGRAVDTQYF.

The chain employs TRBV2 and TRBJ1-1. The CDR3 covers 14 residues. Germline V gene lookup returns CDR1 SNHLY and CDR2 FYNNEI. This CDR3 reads CASSAFNRNTEAFF.

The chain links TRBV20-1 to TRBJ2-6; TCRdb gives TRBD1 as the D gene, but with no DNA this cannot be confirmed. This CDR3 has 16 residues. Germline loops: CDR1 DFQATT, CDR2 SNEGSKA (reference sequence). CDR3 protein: CSAERGSHSGANVLTF.

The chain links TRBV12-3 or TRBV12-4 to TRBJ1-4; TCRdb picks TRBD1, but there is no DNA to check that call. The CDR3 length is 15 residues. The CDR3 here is CASSPPGTEHEKLFF.

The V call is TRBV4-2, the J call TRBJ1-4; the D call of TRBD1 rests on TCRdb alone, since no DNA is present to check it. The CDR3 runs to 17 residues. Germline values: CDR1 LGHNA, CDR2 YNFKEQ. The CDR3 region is CASSQVGGSGANEKLFF.

The CDR3 reads CASSYPRSGATNEKLFF. The chain carries TRBV6-6 and TRBJ1-4. Germline-derived CDR1 and CDR2 are MNHNY and SVGAGI (reference sequence). This CDR3 region has 17 residues.

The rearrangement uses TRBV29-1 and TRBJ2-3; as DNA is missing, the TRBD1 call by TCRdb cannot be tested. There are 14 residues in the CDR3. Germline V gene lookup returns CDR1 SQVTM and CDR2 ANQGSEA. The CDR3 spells CSVIRRGRTDTQYF.

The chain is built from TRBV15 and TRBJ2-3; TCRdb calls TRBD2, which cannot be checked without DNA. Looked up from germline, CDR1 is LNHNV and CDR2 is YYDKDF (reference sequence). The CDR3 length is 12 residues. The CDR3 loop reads CATSRADGPKYF.

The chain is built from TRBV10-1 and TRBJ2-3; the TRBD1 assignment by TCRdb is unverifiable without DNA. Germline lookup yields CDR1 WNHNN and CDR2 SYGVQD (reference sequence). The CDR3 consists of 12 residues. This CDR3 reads CASSQTEDTQYF.

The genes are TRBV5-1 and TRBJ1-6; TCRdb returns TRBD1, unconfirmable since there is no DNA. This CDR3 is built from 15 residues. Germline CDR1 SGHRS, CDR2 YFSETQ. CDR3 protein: CASSLQTGTNSPLHF.

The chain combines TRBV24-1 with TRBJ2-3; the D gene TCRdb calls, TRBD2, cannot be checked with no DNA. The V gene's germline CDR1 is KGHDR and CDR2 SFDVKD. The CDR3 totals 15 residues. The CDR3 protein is CATSRTSGRRDTQYF.

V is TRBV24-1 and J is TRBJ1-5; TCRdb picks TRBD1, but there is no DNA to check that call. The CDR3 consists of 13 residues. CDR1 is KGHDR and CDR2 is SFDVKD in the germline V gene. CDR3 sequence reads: CATSAKGNQPQHF.

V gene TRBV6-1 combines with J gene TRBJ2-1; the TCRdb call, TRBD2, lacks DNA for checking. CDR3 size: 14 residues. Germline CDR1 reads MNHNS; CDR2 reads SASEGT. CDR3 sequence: CASRGTISELGQFF.

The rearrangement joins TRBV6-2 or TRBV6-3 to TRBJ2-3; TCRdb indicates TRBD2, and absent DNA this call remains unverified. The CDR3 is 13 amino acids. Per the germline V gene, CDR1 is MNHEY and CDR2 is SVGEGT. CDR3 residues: CASRGPLTDTQYF.

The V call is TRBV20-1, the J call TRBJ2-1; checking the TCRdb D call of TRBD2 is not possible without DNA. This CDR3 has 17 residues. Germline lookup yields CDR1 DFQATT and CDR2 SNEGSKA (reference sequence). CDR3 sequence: CSARDRDLVGLGGEQFF.

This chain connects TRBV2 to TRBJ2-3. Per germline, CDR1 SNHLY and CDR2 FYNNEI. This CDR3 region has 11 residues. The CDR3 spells CASGEEDTQYF.

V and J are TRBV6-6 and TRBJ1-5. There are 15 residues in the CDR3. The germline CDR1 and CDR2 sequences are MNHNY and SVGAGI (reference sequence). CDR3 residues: CASSPTSGTNQPQHF.

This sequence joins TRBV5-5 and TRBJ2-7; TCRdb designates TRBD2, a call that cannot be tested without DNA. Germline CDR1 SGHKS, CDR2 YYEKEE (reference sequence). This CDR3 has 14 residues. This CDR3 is CASSLDPGRPEQYF. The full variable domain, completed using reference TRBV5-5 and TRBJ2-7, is DAGVTQSPTHLIKTRGQQVTLRCSPISGHKSVSWYQQVLGQGPQFIFQYYEKEERGRGNFPDRFSARQFPNYSSELNVNALLLGDSALYLCASSLDPGRPEQYFGPGTRLTVT.